This T cell receptor (beta chain) was recorded in a study of cytomegalovirus exposure and HLA in healthy donors. Trimming at V came to 1 base and at J to 3 bases, leaving 2 bases not matched to a gene. CDR3 length: 15 residues. The germline CDR1 and CDR2 sequences are SGHTA and FQGNSA. The PCR employed 60 Vbeta primers together with 13 Jbeta primers. Data came from immunoSEQ multiplex PCR; TCRdb stores just in-frame clones and leaves some out. The sample includes tens of thousands of clones, 79% of them seen just once. The specimen sequenced was PBMCs. This clonotype was sampled from a woman in her 40s in good health and CMV-seropositive. The gene calls are TRBV7-2 and TRBJ2-7; 11 bases agree with TRBD2. CDR3 in DNA: TGTGCCAGCAGCTTAGAGGGGACTAGCGGCTACGAGCAGTACTTC. The encoded protein is CASSLEGTSGYEQYF.